One sample yielded the 5 T cell receptor beta chains listed below, sequenced in a study of metastatic and nonmetastatic thyroid tumors. TCRdb ran MiXCR on the PCR reads. The table includes 50,000 to 70,000 clones, under 5% detected once. The entire patient cohort was treatment-naive prior to thyroid surgery. The sequenced sample consisted of blood. These TCRs come from a female donor with papillary thyroid cancer or a benign thyroid nodule (not recorded which). Some clones in this sample may be carry-over from other donors' samples.

This clone has ten or more counts. The chain employs TRBV28 and TRBJ1-1, with a possible D match to TRBD1 (5 bases). Per germline, CDR1 MDHEN and CDR2 SYDVKM. CDR3 length: 15 amino acids. V shed 4 bases and J shed 2 bases, with 14 bases lying between them. The CDR3 is CASSSTGTANTEAFF. CDR3 bases: TGTGCCAGCAGTTCAACCGGGACCGCTAACACTGAAGCTTTCTTT.

This clone was counted ten times or more. This sequence joins TRBV7-9 and TRBJ2-1; the D gene is possibly TRBD1 (6 bases). Per germline, CDR1 SEHNR and CDR2 FQNEAQ (reference sequence). The V end lost 1 base, the J end lost 3 bases, and 13 bases lay between the germline ends. This CDR3 has 16 residues. Written as DNA, the CDR3 is TGTGCCAGCAGCTTAGACACGACAGGCTTCTACAATGAGCAGTTCTTC. Protein: CASSLDTTGFYNEQFF.

The sample holds many counts of this clone. J is TRBJ2-1 and V is TRBV11-2; 9 positions match TRBD2. The length of the CDR3 is 16 residues. Germline CDR1 and CDR2: SGHAT and FQNNGV. J was trimmed by 7 bases and V by 5 bases; bases with no gene match: 12. CDR3 DNA: TGTGCCAGCAGCCCCCTCCGCGGGAGGGCCGTTAATGAGCAGTTCTTC. Translated: CASSPLRGRAVNEQFF.

J is TRBJ2-3 and V is TRBV5-1, with D perhaps TRBD1 or TRBD2 (5 bases each). This CDR3 region has 15 residues. Germline CDR1 reads SGHRS; CDR2 reads YFSETQ. Trimming left V 5 bases short and J 7 bases short, with 20 bases between. This CDR3 reads CASRPSKHRTYTQYF. In DNA form, the CDR3 reads TGCGCCAGCAGACCTAGCAAACACAGGACATATACGCAGTATTTT.

In its sample, this clone was seen many times. Other DNA sequences in the same sample also yield this CDR3. The V and J genes are TRBV4-1 and TRBJ2-7; 8 bases are shared with TRBD1. After removal of 3 bases from V and 1 base from J, the junction contained 17 bases not matched to a gene. Germline V gene lookup returns CDR1 MGHRA and CDR2 YSYEKL. This CDR3 region has 19 residues. The CDR3 DNA follows: TGCGCCAGCAGCCAGGGGGAGATATGGCGTGGGACAGGTTCCTACGAGCAGTACTTC. Translation gives CASSQGEIWRGTGSYEQYF.